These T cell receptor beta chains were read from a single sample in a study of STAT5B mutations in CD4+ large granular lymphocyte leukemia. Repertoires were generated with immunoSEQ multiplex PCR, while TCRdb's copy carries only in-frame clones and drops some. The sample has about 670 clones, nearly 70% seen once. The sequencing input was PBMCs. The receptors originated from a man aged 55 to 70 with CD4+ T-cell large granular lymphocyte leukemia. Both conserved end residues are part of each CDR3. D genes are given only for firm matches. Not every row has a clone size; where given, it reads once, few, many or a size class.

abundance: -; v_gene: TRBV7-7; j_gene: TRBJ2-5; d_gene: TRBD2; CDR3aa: CASSSGRLAGGGETQYF; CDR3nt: TGTGCTAGCAGCTCCGGGCGACTAGCGGGAGGGGGAGAGACCCAGTACTTC
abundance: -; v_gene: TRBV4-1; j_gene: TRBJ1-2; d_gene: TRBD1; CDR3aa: CASSQDPKGAYGYTF; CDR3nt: TGCGCCAGCAGCCAGGATCCCAAGGGGGCCTATGGCTACACCTTC
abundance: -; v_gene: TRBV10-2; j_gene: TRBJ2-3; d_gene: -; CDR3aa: CASSEVIQVVMDTQYF; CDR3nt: TGCGCCAGCAGTGAGGTTATTCAAGTAGTAATGGATACGCAGTATTTT
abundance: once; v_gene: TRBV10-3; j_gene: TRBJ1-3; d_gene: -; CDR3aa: CAAGEGPGNTIYF; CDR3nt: TGTGCCGCCGGTGAGGGTCCTGGAAACACCATATATTTT
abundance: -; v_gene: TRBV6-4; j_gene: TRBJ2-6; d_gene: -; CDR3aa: CASSPDSGANVLTF; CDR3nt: TGTGCCAGCAGTCCAGACTCTGGGGCCAACGTCCTGACTTTC
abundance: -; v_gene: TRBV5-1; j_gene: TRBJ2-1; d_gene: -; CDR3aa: CASSLLGANSYNEQFF; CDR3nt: TGCGCCAGCAGCCTCCTTGGGGCCAATTCCTACAATGAGCAGTTCTTC
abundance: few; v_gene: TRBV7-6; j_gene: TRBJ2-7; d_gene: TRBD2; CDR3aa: CASSLSGGAGESGEQYF; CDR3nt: TGTGCCAGCAGCCTTTCGGGTGGAGCGGGAGAGTCGGGCGAGCAGTACTTC
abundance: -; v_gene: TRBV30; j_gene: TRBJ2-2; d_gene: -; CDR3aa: CAWSVTSGPGELFF; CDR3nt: TGTGCCTGGAGTGTGACGAGCGGGCCCGGGGAGCTGTTTTTT
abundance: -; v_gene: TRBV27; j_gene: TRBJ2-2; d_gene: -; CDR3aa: CASKRALTGPGELFF; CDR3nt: TGTGCCAGCAAGCGGGCCCTAACTGGCCCCGGGGAGCTGTTTTTT
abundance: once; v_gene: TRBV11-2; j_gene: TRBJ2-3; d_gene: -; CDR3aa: CASSSSTSTDTQYF; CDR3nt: TGTGCCAGCAGCTCCTCGACTAGCACAGATACGCAGTATTTT
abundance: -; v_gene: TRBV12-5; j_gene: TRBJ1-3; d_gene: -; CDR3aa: CASGLPPGTGTIYF; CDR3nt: TGTGCTAGTGGTTTGCCCCCCGGGACTGGAACCATATATTTT
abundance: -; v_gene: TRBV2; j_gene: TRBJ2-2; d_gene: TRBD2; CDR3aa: CASSAFGLAGGARELFF; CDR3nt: TGTGCCAGCAGCGCTTTCGGACTAGCGGGAGGGGCCCGGGAGCTGTTTTTT
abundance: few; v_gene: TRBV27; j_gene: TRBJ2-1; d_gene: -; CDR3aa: CASSQTGSSLLYNEQFF; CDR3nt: TGTGCCAGCAGCCAAACGGGTTCTTCTCTTCTCTACAATGAGCAGTTCTTC
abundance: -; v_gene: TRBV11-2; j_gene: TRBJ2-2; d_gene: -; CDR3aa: CASSLVQVNTGELFF; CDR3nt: TGTGCCAGCAGCTTAGTACAGGTGAACACCGGGGAGCTGTTTTTT
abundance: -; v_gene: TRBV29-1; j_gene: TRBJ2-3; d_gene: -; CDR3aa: CSVEDSWTDTQYF; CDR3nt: TGCAGCGTTGAAGATTCCTGGACAGATACGCAGTATTTT
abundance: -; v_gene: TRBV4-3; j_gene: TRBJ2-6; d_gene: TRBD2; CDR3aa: CASSQDWGLAGGAGANVLTF; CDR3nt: TGCGCCAGCAGCCAAGATTGGGGACTAGCGGGAGGTGCTGGGGCCAACGTCCTGACTTTC
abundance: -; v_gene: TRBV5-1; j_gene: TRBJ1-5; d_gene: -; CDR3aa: CASSFRPGGGNQPQHF; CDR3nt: TGCGCCAGCAGCTTCCGCCCCGGGGGTGGCAATCAGCCCCAGCATTTT
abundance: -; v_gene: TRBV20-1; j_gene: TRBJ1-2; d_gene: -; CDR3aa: CRPQGYGYTF; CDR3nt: TGCAGACCCCAAGGCTATGGCTACACCTTC
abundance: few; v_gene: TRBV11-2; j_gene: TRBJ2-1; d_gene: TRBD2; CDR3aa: CASSPSGGLGGNEQFF; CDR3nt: TGTGCCAGCAGCCCCTCCGGGGGACTAGGGGGCAATGAGCAGTTCTTC
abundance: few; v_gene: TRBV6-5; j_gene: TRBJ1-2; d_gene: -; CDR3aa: CAINEGPGQGYTF; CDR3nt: TGTGCCATCAACGAAGGGCCAGGGCAGGGCTACACCTTC
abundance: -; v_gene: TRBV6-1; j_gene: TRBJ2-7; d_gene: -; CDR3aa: CASSEAGTASLSYEQYF; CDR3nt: TGTGCCAGCAGTGAAGCGGGGACGGCCTCCCTCTCCTACGAGCAGTACTTC
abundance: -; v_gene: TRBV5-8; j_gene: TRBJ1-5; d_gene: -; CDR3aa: CASSLPRRQQYSNQPQHF; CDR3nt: TGTGCCAGCAGCCTCCCCAGGAGACAGCAGTATAGCAATCAGCCCCAGCATTTT
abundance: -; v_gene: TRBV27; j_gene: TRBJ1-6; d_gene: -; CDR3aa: CASSNTGTYNSPLHF; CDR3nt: TGTGCCAGCAGTAATACCGGGACGTATAATTCACCCCTCCACTTT
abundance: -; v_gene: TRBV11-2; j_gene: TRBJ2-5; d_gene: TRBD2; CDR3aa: CASRSGVAGSQETQYF; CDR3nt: TGTGCCAGCAGATCCGGGGTAGCGGGGAGCCAAGAGACCCAGTACTTC
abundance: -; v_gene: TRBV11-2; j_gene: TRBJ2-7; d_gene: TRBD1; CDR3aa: CASSLGTGNVEQYF; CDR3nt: TGTGCCAGCAGCTTAGGGACAGGGAACGTCGAGCAGTACTTC
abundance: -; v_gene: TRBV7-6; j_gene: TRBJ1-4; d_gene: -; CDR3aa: CASRGGINEKLFF; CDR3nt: TGTGCCAGCAGGGGGGGGATTAATGAAAAACTGTTTTTT
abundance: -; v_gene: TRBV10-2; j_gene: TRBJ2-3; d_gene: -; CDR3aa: CASSVGTRTDTQYF; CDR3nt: TGCGCCAGCAGTGTAGGAACGCGGACAGATACGCAGTATTTT
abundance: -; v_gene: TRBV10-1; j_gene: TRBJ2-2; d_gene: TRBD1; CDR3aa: CASTPGQGNTGELFF; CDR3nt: TGCGCCAGCACCCCGGGACAGGGAAACACCGGGGAGCTGTTTTTT
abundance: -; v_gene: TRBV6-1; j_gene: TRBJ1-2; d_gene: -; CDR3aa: CAHVSWGNYGYTF; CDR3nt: TGTGCCCACGTATCATGGGGGAACTATGGCTACACCTTC
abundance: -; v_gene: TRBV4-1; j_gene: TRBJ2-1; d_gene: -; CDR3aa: CASSQELNNEQFF; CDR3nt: TGCGCCAGCAGCCAAGAACTGAATAATGAGCAGTTCTTC
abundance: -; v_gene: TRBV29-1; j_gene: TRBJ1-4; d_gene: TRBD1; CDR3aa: CSVEDRGADNEKLFF; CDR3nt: TGCAGCGTTGAGGACAGGGGGGCGGATAATGAAAAACTGTTTTTT
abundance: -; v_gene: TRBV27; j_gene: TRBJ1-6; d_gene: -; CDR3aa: CASGTGDNSPLHF; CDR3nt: TGTGCCAGTGGAACAGGAGATAATTCACCCCTCCACTTT